This T cell receptor (beta chain) emerged from a study of cytomegalovirus exposure and HLA in healthy donors. As concerns this clone: Its antigen is currently unknown.

Although they were nominally healthy when sampled, donors likely had unrecorded immune exposures. Amplification used 60 Vbeta primers and 13 Jbeta primers. Generated by immunoSEQ multiplex PCR, the TCRdb table keeps only in-frame clones and is missing some. The profile shows roughly 110,000 clones, roughly two thirds of them singletons. CDR3 size: 10 residues. V lost 4 bases and J 7 bases, leaving 4 bases between the germline ends. Germline CDR1 reads MGHDK; CDR2 reads SYGVNS. General study points: Among CMV-associated TCR beta chains, most appeared HLA-restricted in a later analysis.

This TCR was recovered from a female donor in good health and CMV-seronegative. Sequenced sample: PBMCs. J is TRBJ2-5 and V is TRBV25-1, with no clear D. CDR3 nucleotide sequence: TGTGCCAGCAGTGGAGGGACCCAGTACTTC. Its protein product is CASSGGTQYF. The full variable domain, completed using reference TRBV25-1 and TRBJ2-5, is EADIYQTPRYLVIGTGKKITLECSQTMGHDKMYWYQQDPGMELHLIHYSYGVNSTEKGDLSSESTVSRIRTEHFPLTLESARPSHTSQYLCASSGGTQYFGPGTRLLVL.